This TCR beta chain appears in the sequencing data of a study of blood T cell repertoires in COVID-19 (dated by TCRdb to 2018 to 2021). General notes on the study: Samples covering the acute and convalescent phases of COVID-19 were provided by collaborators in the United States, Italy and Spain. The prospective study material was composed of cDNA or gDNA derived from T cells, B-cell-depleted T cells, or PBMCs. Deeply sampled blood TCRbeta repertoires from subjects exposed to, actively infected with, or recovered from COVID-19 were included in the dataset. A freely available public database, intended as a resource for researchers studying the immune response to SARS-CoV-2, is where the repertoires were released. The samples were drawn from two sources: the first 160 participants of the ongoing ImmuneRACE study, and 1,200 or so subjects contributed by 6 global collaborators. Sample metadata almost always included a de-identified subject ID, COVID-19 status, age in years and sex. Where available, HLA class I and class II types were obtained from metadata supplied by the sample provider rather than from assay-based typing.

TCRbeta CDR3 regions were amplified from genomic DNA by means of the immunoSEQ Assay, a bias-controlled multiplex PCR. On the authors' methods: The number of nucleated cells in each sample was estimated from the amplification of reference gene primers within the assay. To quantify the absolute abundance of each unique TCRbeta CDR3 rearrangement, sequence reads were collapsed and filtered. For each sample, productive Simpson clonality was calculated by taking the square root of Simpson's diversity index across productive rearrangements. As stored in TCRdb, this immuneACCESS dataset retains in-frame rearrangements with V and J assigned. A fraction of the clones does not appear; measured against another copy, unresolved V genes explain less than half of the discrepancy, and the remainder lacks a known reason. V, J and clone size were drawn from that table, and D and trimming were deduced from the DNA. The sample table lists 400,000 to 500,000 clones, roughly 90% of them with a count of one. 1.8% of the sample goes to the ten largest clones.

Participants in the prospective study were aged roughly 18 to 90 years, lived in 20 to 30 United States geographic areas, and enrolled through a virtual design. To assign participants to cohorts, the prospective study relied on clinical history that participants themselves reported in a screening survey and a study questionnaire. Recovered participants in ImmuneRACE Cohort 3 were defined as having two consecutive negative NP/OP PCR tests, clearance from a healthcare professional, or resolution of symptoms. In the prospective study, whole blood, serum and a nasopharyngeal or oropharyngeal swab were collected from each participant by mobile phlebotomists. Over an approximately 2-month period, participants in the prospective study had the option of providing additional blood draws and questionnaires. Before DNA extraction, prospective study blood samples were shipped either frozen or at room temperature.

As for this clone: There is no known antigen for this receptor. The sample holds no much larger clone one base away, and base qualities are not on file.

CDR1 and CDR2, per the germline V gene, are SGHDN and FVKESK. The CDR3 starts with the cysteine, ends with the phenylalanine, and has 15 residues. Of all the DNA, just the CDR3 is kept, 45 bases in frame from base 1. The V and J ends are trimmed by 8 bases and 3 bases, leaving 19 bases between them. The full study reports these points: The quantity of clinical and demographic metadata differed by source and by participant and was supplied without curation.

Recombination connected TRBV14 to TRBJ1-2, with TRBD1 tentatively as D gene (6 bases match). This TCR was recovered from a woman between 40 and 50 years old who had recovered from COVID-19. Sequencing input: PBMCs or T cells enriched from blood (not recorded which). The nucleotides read TGTGCCAGCGCCCCGAGTATGGGGGCCTACTATGGCTACACCTTC. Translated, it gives CASAPSMGAYYGYTF. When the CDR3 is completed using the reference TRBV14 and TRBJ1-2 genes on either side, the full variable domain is EAGVTQFPSHSVIEKGQTVTLRCDPISGHDNLYWYRRVMGKEIKFLLHFVKESKQDESGMPNNRFLAERTGGTYSTLKVQPAELEDSGVYFCASAPSMGAYYGYTFGSGTRLTVV.